The 20 T cell receptor beta chains below come from one sample, sequenced in a study of blood T cell repertoires in COVID-19. Assay: immunoSEQ multiplex PCR; the TCRdb copy retains only in-frame clones and omits some. The sample records 60,000 to 75,000 clones, roughly 90% being singletons. Sequencing was done on a sample of peripheral blood. These TCRs come from a middle-aged man with COVID-19, enrolled during active disease.

The chain employs TRBV30 and TRBJ2-7; a weak D match, TRBD1 (7 bases). The CDR3 has 14 residues. V shed 5 bases and J shed 2 bases, with 16 bases lying between them. Germline lookup yields CDR1 GTSNPN and CDR2 SVGIG (reference sequence). CDR3 DNA sequence: TGTGCCTGGGAGGAGGGACAGAACACCTACGAGCAGTACTTC. Translation: CAWEEGQNTYEQYF.

The genes are TRBV11-2 and TRBJ2-5; 8 bases line up with TRBD1. Germline V lookup: CDR1 SGHAT, CDR2 FQNNGV. The length of the CDR3 is 14 residues. V lost 5 bases, J lost 4 bases, and 6 bases stayed unmatched. The CDR3 region has the DNA TGTGCCAGCAGCACCGGACAGGGAGTAGAGACCCAGTACTTC. Its protein is CASSTGQGVETQYF.

This clone has a handful of counts. The chain couples TRBV7-2 to TRBJ1-6; maybe TRBD1 (5 bases). The V gene's germline CDR1 is SGHTA and CDR2 FQGNSA. Trimming removed 2 bases from V and 10 bases from J, with 18 bases in between. The CDR3 runs to 16 residues. DNA for the CDR3: TGTGCCAGCAGCTTAAGGGGTTATAGAGACAGCTCACCCCTCCACTTT. Protein: CASSLRGYRDSSPLHF.

The chain is built from TRBV12-2 and TRBJ2-3; the table assigns TRBD1, which was not confirmed against the DNA. TRBV12-2 is assigned pseudogene status. The CDR3 is 16 residues long. This CDR3 is CASRLKWTGSTDTQYF. Written as DNA, the CDR3 is TGTGCAAGTCGCTTAAAATGGACAGGTAGCACAGATACGCAGTATTTT.

The rearrangement joins TRBV7-9 to TRBJ2-7; the match to TRBD1 covers 7 bases. Germline lookup yields CDR1 SEHNR and CDR2 FQNEAQ (reference sequence). V lost 5 bases to trimming and J lost 2 bases; unmatched junction nucleotides: 6. This CDR3 contains 14 residues. The CDR3 DNA is TGTGCCAGCAGCGTTACAGGGGATGCCTACGAGCAGTACTTC. Residues: CASSVTGDAYEQYF.

J is TRBJ1-4 and V is TRBV6-4; D might be TRBD1 (6 bases). This CDR3 is 13 amino acids long. Trimming pared 5 bases from V and 10 bases from J, leaving 14 bases between. Germline CDR1 MRHNA, CDR2 SNTAGT. The CDR3 region is CASSPRGDGKLFF. In DNA, the CDR3 is TGTGCCAGCAGTCCCAGGGGTGACGGAAAACTGTTTTTT.

The chain employs TRBV25-1 and TRBJ1-1; D may be TRBD1 (6 bases). CDR1 is MGHDK, CDR2 SYGVNS, per germline. The V gene lost 5 bases and the J gene lost 2 bases, with 21 bases spanning the gap. The CDR3 loop spans 17 amino acids. This CDR3 reads CASSSHYSGTLNTEAFF. As DNA, the CDR3 is TGTGCCAGCAGTTCCCATTACTCCGGGACACTAAACACTGAAGCTTTCTTT.

This clone is a singleton in its sample. This chain uses TRBV5-4 with TRBJ2-3, with TRBD1 identical over 8 bases. Trimming took 1 base from V and 4 from J; bases not matched to a gene: 5. The CDR3 loop spans 15 amino acids. CDR1 SGHNT and CDR2 YYREEE come from the germline V gene (reference sequence). The CDR3 loop reads CASSLRSTGADTQYF. CDR3 coding DNA: TGTGCCAGCAGCTTGAGATCGACAGGGGCAGATACGCAGTATTTT.

The chain links TRBV5-1 to TRBJ2-7, with unresolved D. V lost 1 base and J 0 bases, leaving 8 bases between the germline ends. The CDR3 is 14 amino acids. The V gene's germline CDR1 is SGHRS and CDR2 YFSETQ. The CDR3 DNA follows: TGCGCCAGCAGCTTGCGGTTAAGCTCCTACGAGCAGTACTTC. Its protein product is CASSLRLSSYEQYF.

The chain has TRBV6-2 or TRBV6-3 and TRBJ1-5; the match to TRBD1 covers 8 bases. CDR3 length: 14 residues. The trim removed 6 bases at V and 7 bases at J, leaving 8 bases unmatched. Germline-derived CDR1 and CDR2 are MNHEY and SVGEGT. This CDR3 is CASSPTGDGQPQHF. DNA for the CDR3: TGTGCCAGCAGCCCGACAGGGGACGGGCAGCCCCAGCATTTT.

The chain recombines TRBV19 with TRBJ2-7, with 7 positions matching TRBD1. Germline assignment: CDR1 LNHDA and CDR2 SQIVND (reference sequence). J was trimmed by 0 bases and V by 3 bases; bases with no gene match: 2. This CDR3 spans 14 amino acids. In nucleotides, the CDR3 is TGTGCCAGTAGTATGACAGGGAGCTCCTACGAGCAGTACTTC. This codes for CASSMTGSSYEQYF.

The chain recombines TRBV5-4 with TRBJ2-7, with 7 nucleotides matching TRBD2. The CDR3 totals 15 residues. The junction had 6 bases not matched to a gene; V was cut back by 1 base and J by 2 bases. Germline CDR1 is SGHNT and CDR2 is YYREEE (reference sequence). The CDR3 DNA sequence: TGTGCCAGCAGCTTGTGGCGGGGGAACACCTACGAGCAGTACTTC. Translation gives CASSLWRGNTYEQYF.

CDR3 bases: TGTGCCAGCAGCTTTGCATTCAGTCGTCGGGGAGGCGAGCAGTACTTC. Protein sequence: CASSFAFSRRGGEQYF. The chain has TRBV7-2 and TRBJ2-7, with D tentatively TRBD2 (6 bases). The CDR3 is 16 residues long. Germline CDR1 is SGHTA and CDR2 is FQGNSA. The V end lost 3 bases, the J end lost 6 bases, and 21 bases lay between the germline ends.

The chain links TRBV6-1 to TRBJ2-7; no reliable D call. V gave up 2 bases and J gave up 2 bases, with 16 bases separating them. The CDR3 consists of 16 residues. CDR1 is MNHNS, CDR2 SASEGT, per germline. This CDR3 is CASSEPSEDRTYEQYF. In DNA, the CDR3 is TGTGCCAGCAGTGAACCCTCTGAGGATCGAACCTACGAGCAGTACTTC.

V usage is TRBV7-2 and J usage is TRBJ1-2, with 9 bases fitting TRBD1. Germline CDR1 SGHTA, CDR2 FQGNSA. The CDR3 runs 16 residues. The V and J ends lost 4 bases and 5 bases, in that order; junction bases with no gene match: 11. This CDR3 is CASSSPGTGLKYGYTF. The CDR3 coding sequence is TGTGCCAGCAGCTCCCCCGGGACAGGGTTAAAGTATGGCTACACCTTC.

This sequence joins TRBV2 and TRBJ2-3; 7 nucleotides agree with TRBD2. From germline, CDR1 is SNHLY and CDR2 FYNNEI. The CDR3 length is 15 residues. V was pared by 8 bases and J by 0 bases, with 8 bases of the junction left unmatched. The CDR3 is CASGKLSGSTDTQYF. CDR3 bases: TGTGCCAGCGGAAAACTTAGCGGGAGCACAGATACGCAGTATTTT.

The CDR3 protein is CASTQGYNRGNTIYF. The CDR3 DNA is TGTGCCAGCACTCAGGGGTACAATCGGGGAAACACCATATATTTT. The J gene is TRBJ1-3, the V gene TRBV3-1 (or the pseudogene TRBV3-2); D is possibly TRBD1 (6 bases). The CDR3 is 15 amino acids. CDR1 is LGHDT, CDR2 YNNKEL, per germline (reference sequence). Trimming removed 7 bases at V and 4 bases at J, with 17 bases between.

This clone was counted a few times. The chain uses TRBV28 and TRBJ1-3; 9 positions agree with TRBD1. J gave up 4 bases and V 7 bases, and 8 bases lay outside the gene matches. This CDR3 has 15 amino acids. The germline V gene encodes CDR1 MDHEN and CDR2 SYDVKM. The CDR3 nucleotides read TGTGCCAGCACCACGGACAGGGGAAAAGGAAACACCATATATTTT. Translated: CASTTDRGKGNTIYF.

The rearrangement links TRBV5-4 to TRBJ2-3; 12 nucleotides agree with TRBD2. V was pared by 0 bases and J by 0 bases, with 5 bases of the junction left unmatched. Per the germline V gene, CDR1 is SGHNT and CDR2 is YYREEE (reference sequence). CDR3 length: 18 residues. CDR3 bases: TGTGCCAGCAGCTTGGCGGCTAGCGGGGGGGTGAGCACAGATACGCAGTATTTT. It specifies CASSLAASGGVSTDTQYF. Full variable domain (missing parts from reference TRBV5-4 and TRBJ2-3): ETGVTQSPTHLIKTRGQQVTLRCSSQSGHNTVSWYQQALGQGPQFIFQYYREEENGRGNFPPRFSGLQFPNYSSELNVNALELDDSALYLCASSLAASGGVSTDTQYFGPGTRLTVL.

This clone was seen only once. The V call is TRBV3-1 (or the pseudogene TRBV3-2), the J call TRBJ2-5, with a tentative D call TRBD2 (6 bases). From germline, CDR1 is LGHDT and CDR2 YNNKEL (reference sequence). V was shortened by 3 bases and J by 7 bases, with 9 bases between the two germline ends. The CDR3 consists of 12 residues. The CDR3 DNA is TGTGCCAGCAGCCAGGGGGAGGCGACCCAGTACTTC. Its translation is CASSQGEATQYF.